One sample yielded the 11 T cell receptor beta chains listed below, sequenced in a study of blood T cell repertoires in COVID-19. Clones were read by immunoSEQ multiplex PCR, and TCRdb kept only the in-frame ones, dropping some. Of 300,000 to 400,000 clones in the sample, roughly 91% were seen once. Sequencing was carried out using PBMCs or T cells enriched from blood (not recorded which). These TCRs come from a woman younger than 35 who had recovered from COVID-19.

The chain uses TRBV9 and TRBJ1-2; 8 positions agree with TRBD1. J lost 2 bases, V lost 4 bases, and 4 bases had no gene match. CDR3 length: 14 residues. Germline loops: CDR1 SGDLS, CDR2 YYNGEE. CDR3 coding DNA: TGTGCCAGCAGCCCGAGGACAGGGAACTATGGCTACACCTTC. Translation gives CASSPRTGNYGYTF.

This rearrangement joins TRBV15 to TRBJ1-5, with TRBD1 as a possible D gene (6 bases). Trimming took 1 base from V and 6 from J, leaving 7 bases between them. Germline V gene sequence: CDR1 LNHNV, CDR2 YYDKDF (reference sequence). The CDR3 length is 13 residues. The DNA for the CDR3 is TGTGCCACCAGCAGAGGAGGGGGTCAGCCCCAGCATTTT. It yields the protein CATSRGGGQPQHF.

The chain links TRBV18 to TRBJ2-5, with 7 bases aligning to TRBD2. The V segment lost 3 bases and the J segment 0 bases; nucleotides outside the gene matches: 1. The germline CDR1 and CDR2 sequences are KGHSH and LQKENI. The CDR3 extends over 14 amino acids. DNA for the CDR3: TGTGCCAGCTCACCTCTAGCGGACCAAGAGACCCAGTACTTC. It yields the protein CASSPLADQETQYF. Looking up the rest from reference TRBV18 and TRBJ2-5 gives the full variable domain: NAGVMQNPRHLVRRRGQEARLRCSPMKGHSHVYWYRQLPEEGLKFMVYLQKENIIDESGMPKERFSAEFPKEGPSILRIQQVVRGDSAAYFCASSPLADQETQYFGPGTRLLVL.

The chain couples TRBV4-3 to TRBJ2-7, with D perhaps TRBD1 (6 bases). The CDR3 covers 13 residues. CDR1 and CDR2 from the germline V gene are LGHNA and YSLEER. V shed 4 bases and J shed 5 bases, with 12 bases lying between them. In DNA, the CDR3 is TGCGCCAGCAGCCTTCATACAGGGAACGAGCAGTACTTC. This translates into CASSLHTGNEQYF.

Here the CDR3 DNA reads TGTGCCAGCAGCTTTACATCCCTCTCCTACAATGAGCAGTTCTTC. This gives the protein CASSFTSLSYNEQFF. The genes are TRBV7-6 and TRBJ2-1; no definite D call. Trimming cost V 3 bases and J 0 bases, with 9 bases left between them. Germline values: CDR1 SGHVS, CDR2 FNYEAQ. The CDR3 sequence is 15 residues long.

The chain is built from TRBV2 and TRBJ1-4; 7 bases are a match to TRBD1. CDR1 and CDR2 (germline): SNHLY, FYNNEI. The CDR3 totals 13 residues. The V and J ends lost 3 bases and 8 bases, in that order; junction bases with no gene match: 3. The CDR3 region has the DNA TGTGCCAGCAGTGAGTTGGGACAGGAAAAACTGTTTTTT. Translating it yields CASSELGQEKLFF.

The rearrangement links TRBV6-2 or TRBV6-3 to TRBJ1-2; D remains unclear. Germline V lookup: CDR1 MNHEY, CDR2 SVGEGT. Trimming left V 3 bases short and J 0 bases short, with 11 bases between. This CDR3 contains 15 residues. The CDR3 reads CASSYKTGANYGYTF. The CDR3 region has the DNA TGTGCCAGCAGTTATAAAACGGGTGCTAACTATGGCTACACCTTC.

The J gene is TRBJ1-2, the V gene TRBV6-5; tentative D call: TRBD1 (6 bases). This CDR3 is 14 amino acids long. V lost 6 bases and J 5 bases, leaving 16 bases between the germline ends. Germline V CDR1 and CDR2: MNHEY, SVGAGI. This chain's CDR3 is CASSRFGTIYGYTF. CDR3 DNA sequence: TGTGCCAGCAGCCGATTCGGGACAATATATGGCTACACCTTC.

The rearrangement links TRBV19 to TRBJ1-5, with 9 bases lining up with TRBD1. The CDR3 is 15 amino acids. CDR1 is LNHDA, CDR2 SQIVND, per germline (reference sequence). V shed 4 bases and J 7 bases; nucleotides not matched to a gene: 8. The chain's CDR3 is CASSKGTGPGQPQHF. The DNA for the CDR3 is TGTGCCAGTAGTAAAGGGACAGGGCCGGGCCAGCCCCAGCATTTT.

The rearrangement links TRBV28 to TRBJ2-7; 10 nucleotides line up with TRBD1. CDR1 is MDHEN, CDR2 SYDVKM, per germline. J gave up 3 bases and V 10 bases, and 12 bases lay outside the gene matches. The CDR3 loop spans 15 amino acids. CDR3 DNA: TGTGCCACCCACCAACGACAGGGGGCTATCTACGAGCAGTACTTC. As protein: CATHQRQGAIYEQYF.

J is TRBJ1-1 and V is TRBV9; D is perhaps TRBD1 (6 bases). Germline lookup yields CDR1 SGDLS and CDR2 YYNGEE. V lost 3 bases and J 8 bases, leaving 17 bases between the germline ends. This CDR3 has 14 residues. DNA of the CDR3: TGTGCCAGCAGCGCCAATACAGGGTTGGAAGAAGCTTTCTTT. It encodes CASSANTGLEEAFF.